This T cell receptor beta chain emerged from a study of CD8+CD57+ T cells in acquired aplastic anemia. Genomic DNA, serving as template, underwent TCR beta VDJ and CDR3 profiling. TCRdb recomputed calls from the reads with MiXCR, one row per CDR3 protein. The table includes about 160,000 distinct CDR3 sequences, around 45% detected once. This clonotype was counted at least ten times. This CDR3 has 14 residues. The germline V and J ends were trimmed by 5 bases and 0 bases, with 8 bases remaining between them. The chain has TRBV12-3 or TRBV12-4 and TRBJ1-3; D gene unclear. This TCR derives from a human donor in good health. The sequencing input was sorted CD4+, CD8+, or CD8+CD57+ T cells (not recorded which) from PBMCs. CDR3 amino acids: CASSPRISGNTIYF. Written as DNA, the CDR3 is TGTGCCAGCAGTCCGAGGATCTCTGGAAACACCATATATTTT.